One and the same sample provided the 8 T cell receptor beta chains below, sequenced in a study of blood T cell repertoires in COVID-19. The repertoire was sequenced with immunoSEQ multiplex PCR; TCRdb's copy has only in-frame clones and lacks some. The top ten clones hold 8% to 13% of a sample with 180,000 or so clones, roughly 79% of them seen once. Sequences were obtained from peripheral blood. All receptors come from a woman aged 40 to 50 with COVID-19, enrolled during active disease.

V usage is TRBV5-4 and J usage is TRBJ1-1, with TRBD1 matching 9 bases. The ends lost 2 bases at V and 3 bases at J; junction bases unmatched: 5. Per germline, CDR1 SGHNT and CDR2 YYREEE (reference sequence). This CDR3 comprises 15 residues. The CDR3 here is CASSFLGQGHTEAFF. The CDR3 region has the DNA TGTGCCAGCAGCTTTTTGGGACAGGGTCACACTGAAGCTTTCTTT.

This chain connects TRBV7-2 to TRBJ2-1; TRBD1 might be the D (5 bases). Deletions cut 0 bases from V and 13 bases from J, with 10 bases between. Germline V gives CDR1 SGHTA, CDR2 FQGNSA. The CDR3 has 12 amino acids. CDR3 protein: CASSLARTSQFF. CDR3 nucleotides: TGTGCCAGCAGCTTAGCCCGGACATCCCAGTTCTTC.

The chain is built from TRBV4-2 and TRBJ2-1; D might be TRBD2 (5 bases). Germline CDR1 LGHNA, CDR2 YNFKEQ. This CDR3 has 18 residues. V lost 4 bases to trimming and J lost 0 bases, with 19 bases between them. CDR3 loop: CASSRSDPQDYSYNEQFF. The CDR3 DNA is TGTGCCAGCAGCCGATCGGACCCTCAAGACTACTCCTACAATGAGCAGTTCTTC.

The chain carries TRBV14 and TRBJ1-1, with 8 bases lining up with TRBD1. The CDR3 runs 16 residues. J lost 6 bases, V lost 4 bases, and 13 bases had no gene match. Germline CDR1 reads SGHDN; CDR2 reads FVKESK. This chain's CDR3 is CASSPIRGRGGPEAFF. For the CDR3, the DNA is TGTGCCAGCAGCCCTATCAGGGGGCGCGGTGGTCCTGAAGCTTTCTTT.

The table lists this clone with a count of one. Mismatch with germline at one junction end may stem from a read error. The chain carries TRBV5-1 and TRBJ2-2, with D possibly being TRBD2 (6 bases). Germline CDR1 SGHRS, CDR2 YFSETQ. The CDR3 has 17 residues. The CDR3 region has the DNA TGCGCCAGCAACTTGGGACTGACCGCTTCGAACACCGGGGAGCTGTTTTTT. Translation gives CASNLGLTASNTGELFF.

The J gene is TRBJ2-3, the V gene TRBV2; D might be TRBD2 (6 bases). Trimming stripped 0 bases from V and 4 bases from J, with 11 bases between. CDR3 length: 15 residues. Germline values: CDR1 SNHLY, CDR2 FYNNEI. CDR3 amino acids: CASSEASGVSDTQYF. CDR3 nucleotides: TGTGCCAGCAGTGAAGCTAGCGGTGTGTCAGATACGCAGTATTTT.

The chain joins TRBV28 to TRBJ1-5; TRBD1 is a possible D gene (6 bases). V was clipped by 3 bases and J by 2 bases, with 14 bases between them. The CDR3 extends over 16 amino acids. Germline lookup yields CDR1 MDHEN and CDR2 SYDVKM. CDR3 DNA: TGTGCCAGCAGTTTGGTGGGCGGGGGCGGCAATCAGCCCCAGCATTTT. Translating gives CASSLVGGGGNQPQHF.

The chain links TRBV18 to TRBJ1-6; unclear D gene. V lost 1 base and J 5 bases, leaving 9 bases between the germline ends. CDR1 and CDR2 from the germline V gene are KGHSH and LQKENI. The CDR3 consists of 15 residues. DNA for the CDR3: TGTGCCAGCTCACCACTGGGAGATGATAATTCACCCCTCCACTTT. It codes for CASSPLGDDNSPLHF.